Sequencing of this T cell receptor (beta chain) was carried out in a study of shared clonotypes between healthy human individuals (TCRdb year 2020). Broadly, across the study: The cohort comprised a couple of women and a few men aged 18 to 49 years. Per donor, three plates each were used for CD4 naive and CD4 memory, two for CD8 naive, and one for CD8 memory. Blood TCR repertoires of 5 or 6 healthy adults were deeply sequenced to estimate repertoire size and the extent of clonotype sharing between individuals. To increase sequencing depth and limit assay-specific biases, different laboratories used diverse techniques to prepare libraries and sequence TCR repertoires. Each donor's leukapheresis produced roughly between roughly 0.85 and 10 billion PBMCs.

Study-wide conclusions, independent of this receptor: Rarefaction of sorted-subset datasets indicated incomplete sequencing despite the large sequencing depth. Naive subsets generally had larger estimated clonotype richness than memory subsets. Sharing across four donors was observed for around 5% of naive CD4, 3% to 3.5% of naive CD8, 2% to 2.5% of memory CD4, and 0.4% of memory CD8 clonotypes. Because the study included a small number of donors, the genetic and exposure-history diversity represented was limited. Pairwise subsampling led to the expectation that sequencing depth would affect the degree of clonotype sharing among donors. Compared with non-shared clonotypes, clonotypes shared by all four sorted-subset donors had higher generation probabilities. Sampling was restricted to blood, and TCR repertoires in tissue are likely to differ from TCR repertoires in blood.

TCR CDR3 regions were amplified from genomic DNA by multiplex PCR using the deep immunoSEQ assay. Extracted genomic DNA from each cell subset was spread evenly across all wells of several immunoSEQ 96-well plates, with each plate serving as a replicate. For sorted subsets, each replicate PCR was loaded with 200 to 250 ng genomic DNA, equivalent to roughly 30,000 T cell genomes. Purified libraries were quantified with a Qubit 3.0 fluorometer, sized on a Bioanalyzer 2100, and re-quantified with the KAPA Library Quantification kit. Every immunoSEQ 96-well plate was sequenced on a separate single-read 150-cycle Illumina NextSeq 550 flow cell. As for how the authors treated the data: Because the immunoSEQ output included only junctional sequences and no quality scores, the filtering could not be the same as the filtering used for full-length reads. To assign V/J genes and CDR3, sequences were annotated against IMGT germline references using PyIR, a Python wrapper for IgBLAST v1.9. Reads were removed for weak V/J assignments (E-value above 1e-6), missing CDR3, stop codons, out-of-frame junctions, or ambiguous translated residues. V3J clonotypes were defined as sequences sharing an identical inferred V gene, J gene, and CDR3 amino acid sequence. The percentage overlap between two repertoires was calculated by dividing the number of shared unique clonotypes by the size of the smaller repertoire. Repertoire richness was assessed with RTK rarefaction, the Chao1 estimator, and Recon v2.1 estimates of unobserved clonotypes. OLGA was used to compute generation probabilities for all TCRbeta clonotypes that the gDNA method yielded from a few donors. TCRdb stores this immuneACCESS table with in-frame sequences only. Part of the clones is absent; in the studies checked, under half of the shortfall reflects unresolved V genes, and no reason is known for the rest. Clonal size and the V and J genes are those of that table, whereas D and trimming came from the DNA. The table for this sample lists around 650,000 clones; 95% to 96% of them were counted only once. Of the sample, less than 0.12% falls within the top ten clones.

About this clone itself: Which antigen it targets is not known. Within one base of it there is no much larger clone, and no base qualities were kept.

For the CD8 naive samples, CD45RO-negative cells were positively selected for CCR7, yielding a CD45RA+CCR7+ population from which TemRA cells were excluded. Healthy HIV-negative adults with no recently reported acute infections or vaccinations were included as donors. Every donor was a Caucasian adult living in Nashville, Tennessee, USA. Blood was obtained by leukapheresis, after which PBMCs were separated by Ficoll-Histopaque density gradient centrifugation and cryopreserved in liquid nitrogen vapor phase. Purity and quantity of every magnetically sorted T cell population were checked by analytical flow cytometry. From each sorted fraction, genomic DNA was isolated and quantified by UV absorbance on a Nanodrop 2000c. For CDR1 and CDR2, the germline V gene (reference sequence) lists LNHDA and SQIVND. The V end loses 1 base and the J end loses 0 bases, and a stretch of 11 bases separates them. The CDR3, from cysteine to phenylalanine, totals 16 residues. Here the CDR3 DNA is all that survives: 48 bases in frame from base 1.

This chain is built from TRBV19 and TRBJ2-3, with the D gene uncertain. The TCR comes from a woman under 40 in good health. Sequencing was done on a sample of naive CD8+ T cells sorted from blood. Interpreted using the paper, the cell subset or site label stands for: CD45RA+CCR7+. The CDR3 has the sequence CASSIGARTSTDTQYF. In nucleotide form, the sequence is TGTGCCAGTAGTATAGGGGCTCGAACTAGCACAGATACGCAGTATTTT.